The next 8 T cell receptor beta chains were all read from a single sample in a study of T cells in Graves' hyperthyroidism and ophthalmopathy. The investigators amplified TCR beta CDR3 regions from RNA transcripts. The primer set for the first-round RT-PCR of the TCR CDR3 was HTBI. TCRdb reanalysed the multiplex PCR reads using MiXCR and keeps one entry per CDR3 protein. The sample holds under 400,000 distinct CDR3 sequences, 18% seen once. The material sequenced was blood. These receptors were taken from a woman between 45 and 65 years old with Graves' hyperthyroidism.

The chain couples TRBV11-2 to TRBJ1-6; tentatively, D is TRBD1 (6 bases). The germline CDR1 and CDR2 sequences are SGHAT and FQNNGV. The CDR3 loop spans 18 amino acids. V was trimmed by 6 bases and J by 2 bases, leaving 20 bases between them. The CDR3 loop is CASRRLGDTGPYNSPLHF. For the CDR3, the DNA is TGTGCCAGCAGACGACTCGGGGACACCGGACCCTATAATTCACCCCTCCACTTT.

The J gene is TRBJ1-2, the V gene TRBV3-1; tentatively, D is TRBD1 (6 bases). CDR3 length: 15 residues. Between the trimmed V and J ends, which lost 2 bases and 5 bases, there was a span of 15 bases. Germline CDR1 and CDR2: LGHDT and YNNKEL (reference sequence). The CDR3 loop is CASSQTAGAGYGYTF. CDR3 nucleotides: TGTGCCAGCAGCCAAACCGCAGGGGCGGGGTATGGCTACACCTTC.

DNA of the CDR3: TGTGCCAGCAGCTTACAGGACGGACGGACTGAGCAGTACTTC. It translates to CASSLQDGRTEQYF. The chain couples TRBV9 to TRBJ2-7; D possibly uses TRBD1 or TRBD2 (5 bases each). Germline V gene data show CDR1 as SGDLS and CDR2 as YYNGEE. The CDR3 is made up of 14 amino acids. Trimming left V 4 bases short and J 7 bases short, with 18 bases between. Complete variable domain (other parts from reference TRBV9 and TRBJ2-7): DSGVTQTPKHLITATGQRVTLRCSPRSGDLSVYWYQQSLDQGLQFLIQYYNGEERAKGNILERFSAQQFPDLHSELNLSSLELGDSALYFCASSLQDGRTEQYFGPGTRLTVT.

This clonotype occurred many times. This rearrangement joins TRBV18 to TRBJ2-7; the D gene is possibly TRBD1 (6 bases). This CDR3 is 14 amino acids long. Deletions cut 4 bases from V and 6 bases from J, with 16 bases between. CDR1 and CDR2 from the germline V gene are KGHSH and LQKENI. CDR3 nucleotides: TGTGCCAGCTCACAGAGGGAACAGGGCACCGAGCAGTACTTC. It specifies CASSQREQGTEQYF.

This clonotype has just a few counts. CDR3 residues: CASSEGDRGHEQFF. CDR3 DNA: TGTGCCAGCTCAGAGGGGGACAGGGGTCATGAGCAGTTCTTC. The chain employs TRBV18 and TRBJ2-1, with 10 bases fitting TRBD1. Germline V gene data show CDR1 as KGHSH and CDR2 as LQKENI. The CDR3 sequence is 14 residues long. J was trimmed by 8 bases and V by 5 bases; bases with no gene match: 6. Combining the CDR3 with reference TRBV18 and TRBJ2-1 gives the whole variable domain NAGVMQNPRHLVRRRGQEARLRCSPMKGHSHVYWYRQLPEEGLKFMVYLQKENIIDESGMPKERFSAEFPKEGPSILRIQQVVRGDSAAYFCASSEGDRGHEQFFGPGTRLTVL.

This clonotype was seen ten or more times. The chain links TRBV12-3 or TRBV12-4 to TRBJ1-5; the D is unclear. Deletions cut 4 bases from V and 3 bases from J, with 10 bases between. This CDR3 has 14 amino acids. The CDR3 loop reads CASSSDWSNQPQHF. The DNA for the CDR3 is TGTGCCAGCAGTTCGGACTGGTCCAATCAGCCCCAGCATTTT.

This clonotype was seen only a few times. The rearrangement uses TRBV5-1 and TRBJ1-2, with TRBD1 matching over 9 bases. The V gene's germline CDR1 is SGHRS and CDR2 YFSETQ. Trimming cost V 4 bases and J 4 bases; bases outside gene matches: 8. The length of the CDR3 is 15 residues. Written as DNA, the CDR3 is TGCGCCAGCAGCACGGGACAGGGATTACTCTATGGCTACACCTTC. Translated, it gives CASSTGQGLLYGYTF.

There are a few counts of this clonotype. V gene TRBV5-1 combines with J gene TRBJ1-2; 7 nucleotides align to TRBD1. J lost 8 bases, V lost 4 bases, and 8 bases had no gene match. CDR1 and CDR2 (germline): SGHRS, YFSETQ. This CDR3 comprises 13 residues. CDR3 DNA: TGCGCCAGCAGCCCGGGACAGCCGCGGGGCTACACCTTC. This gives the protein CASSPGQPRGYTF.